The T cell receptor (beta chain) described here comes from a study of cytomegalovirus exposure and HLA in healthy donors. Study-wide results and caveats: Presence/absence analyses supposed approximately even sequencing depth among donors. An ancestry cluster, one associated with Asian ancestry, reportedly showed fewer N-insertions than the approximately 670-donor mean in a later analysis.

For this clone: As yet, its antigen is unknown.

With 60 Vbeta and 13 Jbeta primers, the PCR was carried out. The method was immunoSEQ multiplex PCR; TCRdb's version includes in-frame clones alone and lacks a portion of them. This table holds 150,000 to 200,000 clones, approximately 70% found once. What was sequenced was PBMCs. The clonotype comes from a middle-aged man in good health and CMV-seropositive.

CDR3 DNA: TGTGCCATCAGTGAGTCGACTCCGGGGGGACCGGGGGTGCAGACCCAGTACTTC. Translating gives CAISESTPGGPGVQTQYF. The chain recombines TRBV10-3 with TRBJ2-5; 7 bases map to TRBD2. J lost 6 bases, V lost 0 bases, and 16 bases had no gene match. The length of the CDR3 is 18 residues. CDR1 and CDR2 from the germline V gene are ENHRY and SYGVKD.